These 22 T cell receptor beta chains share one sample of origin, sequenced in a study of beta chain features in type 1 diabetes. Study-wide results and caveats: TCRB CDR3 length was moderately but significantly reduced in all four CD4+ subsets of Type 1 diabetes patients.

These receptors' targets are unknown. TCRB transcripts that were expressed got sequenced, as all of the isolated RNA had been reverse transcribed. Assay used: immunoSEQ multiplex PCR; TCRdb lists only in-frame clones, some missing. Of 310,000 or so clones detected, around 16% appear once; the ten largest clones hold approximately 0.015%. Sequences were obtained from naive CD4+ T cells from blood. These receptor sequences come from a man in his late teens or twenties with type 1 diabetes.

In the case of this clone: Other DNA sequences in the sample encode the same CDR3. The chain uses TRBV29-1 and TRBJ2-7; 7 bases are shared with TRBD2. The germline V gene encodes CDR1 SQVTM and CDR2 ANQGSEA. V was clipped by 4 bases and J by 4 bases; unmatched bases: 7. CDR3 length: 13 amino acids. As DNA, the CDR3 is TGCAGCGTTGGGGGGACGGGGGGTTACGAGCAGTACTTC. It is translated as CSVGGTGGYEQYF.

The chain uses TRBV2 and TRBJ2-1; 10 bases agree with TRBD2. V dropped 3 bases and J dropped 8; count of bases not matched to a gene: 4. Germline V gene data show CDR1 as SNHLY and CDR2 as FYNNEI. This CDR3 region has 14 residues. The CDR3 nucleotides are TGTGCCAGCAGTGAGCTAGCGGGGGTGGATGAGCAGTTCTTC. Amino acid sequence: CASSELAGVDEQFF.

This sequence joins TRBV4-3 and TRBJ2-5; 10 nucleotides match TRBD2. Germline CDR1 reads LGHNA; CDR2 reads YSLEER. The trim removed 4 bases at V and 2 bases at J, leaving 7 bases unmatched. The CDR3 totals 16 residues. CDR3 nucleotides: TGCGCCAGCAGCCTACTCCCTAGCGGGGGACAAGAGACCCAGTACTTC. Protein: CASSLLPSGGQETQYF.

This chain links TRBV5-4 with TRBJ1-1, with 8 positions matching TRBD1. J lost 7 bases, V lost 2 bases, and 4 bases had no gene match. In germline, CDR1 is SGHNT, CDR2 YYREEE (reference sequence). The CDR3 totals 13 residues. Written as DNA, the CDR3 is TGTGCCAGCAGCTTAGTAGGGACAGGTGAAGCTTTCTTT. Its protein is CASSLVGTGEAFF. Full variable domain (rest looked up from reference TRBV5-4 and TRBJ1-1): ETGVTQSPTHLIKTRGQQVTLRCSSQSGHNTVSWYQQALGQGPQFIFQYYREEENGRGNFPPRFSGLQFPNYSSELNVNALELDDSALYLCASSLVGTGEAFFGQGTRLTVV.

This chain connects TRBV2 to TRBJ1-5; D is possibly TRBD1 (5 bases). This CDR3 contains 12 residues. Germline CDR1 SNHLY, CDR2 FYNNEI. Trimming shortened V by 8 bases and J by 5 bases, and 10 bases separated the two germline ends. The CDR3 coding sequence is TGTGCCAGCCTCGGGGGGGATCAGCCCCAGCATTTT. It is translated as CASLGGDQPQHF.

This clone was seen a handful of times. The gene calls are TRBV28 and TRBJ2-3; no definite D call. This CDR3 is built from 11 residues. V lost 8 bases and J lost 6, with 9 bases in between. Germline CDR1 MDHEN, CDR2 SYDVKM. CDR3: CASLAYDTQYF. CDR3 DNA sequence: TGTGCCAGCCTGGCTTACGATACGCAGTATTTT.

The chain is built from TRBV13 and TRBJ2-2; no clear D. Trimming removed 0 bases at V and 0 bases at J, with 14 bases between. The germline V gene encodes CDR1 PRHDT and CDR2 FYEKMQ (reference sequence). The CDR3 spans 18 residues. This CDR3 is CASSLGPFRSANTGELFF. The CDR3 DNA follows: TGTGCCAGCAGCTTAGGCCCCTTCCGGAGCGCGAACACCGGGGAGCTGTTTTTT.

The genes are TRBV9 and TRBJ2-1; D is perhaps TRBD1 (5 bases). Germline V CDR1 and CDR2: SGDLS, YYNGEE. The CDR3 runs to 16 residues. Trimming shortened V by 4 bases and J by 0 bases, and 14 bases separated the two germline ends. As DNA, the CDR3 is TGTGCCAGCAGCCCTCGACAGATCTACTCCTACAATGAGCAGTTCTTC. It is translated as CASSPRQIYSYNEQFF.

The chain links TRBV2 to TRBJ2-7; D perhaps matches TRBD2 (6 bases). The germline V and J ends were trimmed by 6 bases and 4 bases, with 16 bases remaining between them. The CDR3 is made up of 14 amino acids. The germline CDR1 and CDR2 sequences are SNHLY and FYNNEI. The CDR3 DNA is TGTGCCAGCAGGACCGCGGGACTCAGATACGAGCAGTACTTC. Its translation: CASRTAGLRYEQYF.

This clone came up a few times. V gene TRBV5-1 combines with J gene TRBJ2-2; possible D gene TRBD1, 5 bases. The ends were cut back, 5 bases at V and 3 bases at J, with 14 bases in the middle. The germline V gene has CDR1 SGHRS and CDR2 YFSETQ. CDR3 length: 15 residues. The CDR3 here is CASSLSVGDTGELFF. For the CDR3, the DNA is TGCGCCAGCAGTTTGTCGGTAGGGGACACCGGGGAGCTGTTTTTT.

V gene TRBV29-1 combines with J gene TRBJ2-2; a weak D match, TRBD2 (5 bases). The CDR3 extends over 15 amino acids. V was cut by 4 bases and J by 6 bases, with 18 bases left in between. Looked up from germline, CDR1 is SQVTM and CDR2 is ANQGSEA. The CDR3 DNA sequence: TGCAGCGTTGGGCCCCGTGGGAGCGGTTCCGGGGAGCTGTTTTTT. It encodes CSVGPRGSGSGELFF.

This clone has a handful of counts. V gene TRBV1 combines with J gene TRBJ2-3; the table's D gene call, TRBD1, was not cross checked with the DNA. TRBV1 is annotated as a pseudogene. The CDR3 runs 17 residues. CDR3 in DNA: TGCACCAGCAGCCAAGATCGCGGCCAGGGGGTGGCAGATACGCAGTATTTT. Residues: CTSSQDRGQGVADTQYF.

The chain is built from TRBV7-9 and TRBJ1-1; possible D gene TRBD1, 5 bases. CDR1 is SEHNR, CDR2 FQNEAQ, per germline (reference sequence). With 3 bases removed from V and 3 bases from J, the gap between germline ends came to 8 bases. The CDR3 loop spans 13 amino acids. CDR3 sequence reads: CASSFRAYTEAFF. The CDR3 nucleotides are TGTGCCAGCAGCTTCAGGGCGTACACTGAAGCTTTCTTT. The full variable domain, with the rest looked up from reference TRBV7-9 and TRBJ1-1, is DTGVSQNPRHKITKRGQNVTFRCDPISEHNRLYWYRQTLGQGPEFLTYFQNEAQLEKSRLLSDRFSAERPKGSFSTLEIQRTEQGDSAMYLCASSFRAYTEAFFGQGTRLTVV.

V usage is TRBV27 and J usage is TRBJ1-4; 9 nucleotides line up with TRBD1. Germline trimming cut 6 bases from V and 6 bases from J; bases unmatched to any gene: 5. Germline CDR1 reads MNHEY; CDR2 reads SMNVEV (reference sequence). The CDR3 extends over 14 amino acids. CDR3 nucleotides: TGTGCCAGCAGCCTGACAGGGGGATATGAAAAACTGTTTTTT. It translates to CASSLTGGYEKLFF.

The chain carries TRBV7-9 and TRBJ1-1; the match to TRBD1 covers 9 bases. With 6 bases clipped from V and 4 bases from J, the junction kept 6 bases outside the gene matches. The CDR3 runs 14 residues. The germline V gene encodes CDR1 SEHNR and CDR2 FQNEAQ (reference sequence). CDR3 sequence: CASRGTTGGTEAFF. DNA for the CDR3: TGTGCCAGCAGGGGGACGACAGGGGGCACTGAAGCTTTCTTT.

The sample holds a few counts of this clone. The V call is TRBV7-6, the J call TRBJ2-5; possible D gene TRBD2, 6 bases. Looked up from germline, CDR1 is SGHVS and CDR2 is FNYEAQ. The CDR3 is made up of 14 amino acids. Deletions cut 5 bases from V and 5 bases from J, with 15 bases between. The CDR3 reads CASSTGVGGETQYF. The DNA for the CDR3 is TGTGCCAGCAGCACCGGGGTTGGGGGGGAGACCCAGTACTTC. Full variable domain (missing parts from reference TRBV7-6 and TRBJ2-5): GAGVSQSPRYKVTKRGQDVALRCDPISGHVSLYWYRQALGQGPEFLTYFNYEAQQDKSGLPNDRFSAERPEGSISTLTIQRTEQRDSAMYRCASSTGVGGETQYFGPGTRLLVL.

This clone turned up a few times. The chain joins TRBV2 to TRBJ2-7, with 7 bases that match TRBD2. The CDR3 runs 10 residues. The germline CDR1 and CDR2 sequences are SNHLY and FYNNEI. V shed 4 bases, J shed 9 bases, and the junction held 0 bases outside the gene matches. The CDR3 DNA reads TGTGCCAGCAGTGGGGGGGGGCAGTACTTC. It specifies CASSGGGQYF. Variable domain in full (rest from reference TRBV2 and TRBJ2-7): EPEVTQTPSHQVTQMGQEVILRCVPISNHLYFYWYRQILGQKVEFLVSFYNNEISEKSEIFDDQFSVERPDGSNFTLKIRSTKLEDSAMYFCASSGGGQYFGPGTRLTVT.

The rearrangement joins TRBV7-2 to TRBJ1-5; D remains unclear. CDR3 length equals 13 residues. Deletions cut 1 base from V and 7 bases from J, with 8 bases between. The V gene's germline CDR1 is SGHTA and CDR2 FQGNSA. CDR3 loop: CASSLVEVQPQHF. In nucleotides, the CDR3 is TGTGCCAGCAGCTTAGTTGAGGTCCAGCCCCAGCATTTT.

The rearrangement links TRBV5-4 to TRBJ2-5; TRBD1 might be the D (6 bases). The CDR3 has 16 amino acids. Germline V gives CDR1 SGHNT, CDR2 YYREEE (reference sequence). The V end lost 4 bases, the J end lost 2 bases, and 18 bases lay between the germline ends. The CDR3 loop is CASSPKMGAGQETQYF. Here the CDR3 DNA reads TGTGCCAGCAGCCCGAAGATGGGGGCCGGTCAAGAGACCCAGTACTTC.

This clone was counted a few times. J is TRBJ2-3 and V is TRBV5-4; 7 bases align to TRBD1. After removal of 3 bases from V and 4 bases from J, the junction contained 2 bases not matched to a gene. CDR3 length: 13 amino acids. Germline V gene lookup returns CDR1 SGHNT and CDR2 YYREEE (reference sequence). The DNA for the CDR3 is TGTGCCAGCAGCTCTACAGGGGCAGATACGCAGTATTTT. It is translated as CASSSTGADTQYF.

The V and J genes are TRBV19 and TRBJ2-3; 9 bases match TRBD2. The V gene's germline CDR1 is LNHDA and CDR2 SQIVND (reference sequence). There are 16 residues in the CDR3. J was trimmed by 10 bases and V by 4 bases; bases with no gene match: 15. This CDR3 is CASSTLSSFLAGPQYF. The DNA for the CDR3 is TGTGCCAGTAGTACACTATCCTCGTTTCTAGCGGGACCGCAGTATTTT.

This clone was seen more than once but under ten times. The V gene is TRBV11-2, the J gene TRBJ2-7; the match to TRBD2 covers 11 bases. Unmatched junction bases numbered 9, after V lost 6 bases and J lost 2 bases. Germline CDR1 reads SGHAT; CDR2 reads FQNNGV. The length of the CDR3 is 16 residues. The CDR3: CASSRTSGSVPYEQYF. The CDR3, as DNA: TGTGCCAGCAGTCGTACTAGCGGGAGCGTCCCCTACGAGCAGTACTTC.